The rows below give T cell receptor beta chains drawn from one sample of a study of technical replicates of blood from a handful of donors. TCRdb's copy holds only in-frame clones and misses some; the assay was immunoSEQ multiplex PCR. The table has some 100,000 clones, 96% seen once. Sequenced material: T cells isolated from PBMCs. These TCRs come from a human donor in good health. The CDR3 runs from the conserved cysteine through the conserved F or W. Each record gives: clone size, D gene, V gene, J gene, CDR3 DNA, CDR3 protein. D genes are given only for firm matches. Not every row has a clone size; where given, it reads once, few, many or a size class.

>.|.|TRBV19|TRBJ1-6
TGTGCCAGTAGACAGGAGGGGATCTCCTATAATTCACCCCTCCACTTT
CASRQEGISYNSPLHF
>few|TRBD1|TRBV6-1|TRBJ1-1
TGTGCCAGCAGTGAAGGGACAGGGCGGAACACTGAAGCTTTCTTT
CASSEGTGRNTEAFF
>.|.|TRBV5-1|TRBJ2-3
TGCGCCAGCAGCTTGGAAGCTGATACGCAGTATTTT
CASSLEADTQYF
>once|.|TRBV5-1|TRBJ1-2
TGCGCCAGCAGCATATACCTACGAGGCTATGGCTACACCTTC
CASSIYLRGYGYTF
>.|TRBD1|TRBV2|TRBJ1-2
TGTGCCAGCAATCCAGGGGGACCTTCGGGCTACACCTTC
CASNPGGPSGYTF
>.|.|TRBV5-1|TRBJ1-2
TGCGCCAGCAGCTCCCCTGGCGGGGACCGGCTATTTGGCTACACCTTC
CASSSPGGDRLFGYTF
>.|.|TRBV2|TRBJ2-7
TGTGCCAGCAGAAGAATCAGCTCCTACGAGCAGTACTTC
CASRRISSYEQYF
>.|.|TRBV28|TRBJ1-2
TGTGCCACCCTTATTACTTCTAACTATGGCTACACCTTC
CATLITSNYGYTF
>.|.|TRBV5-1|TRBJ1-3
TGCGCCAGCAGCCAGGGATTCTCTGGAAACACCATATATTTT
CASSQGFSGNTIYF
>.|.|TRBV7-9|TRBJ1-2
TGTGCCAGCAGCCGCGGGGGGTCGGATGGCTACACCTTC
CASSRGGSDGYTF